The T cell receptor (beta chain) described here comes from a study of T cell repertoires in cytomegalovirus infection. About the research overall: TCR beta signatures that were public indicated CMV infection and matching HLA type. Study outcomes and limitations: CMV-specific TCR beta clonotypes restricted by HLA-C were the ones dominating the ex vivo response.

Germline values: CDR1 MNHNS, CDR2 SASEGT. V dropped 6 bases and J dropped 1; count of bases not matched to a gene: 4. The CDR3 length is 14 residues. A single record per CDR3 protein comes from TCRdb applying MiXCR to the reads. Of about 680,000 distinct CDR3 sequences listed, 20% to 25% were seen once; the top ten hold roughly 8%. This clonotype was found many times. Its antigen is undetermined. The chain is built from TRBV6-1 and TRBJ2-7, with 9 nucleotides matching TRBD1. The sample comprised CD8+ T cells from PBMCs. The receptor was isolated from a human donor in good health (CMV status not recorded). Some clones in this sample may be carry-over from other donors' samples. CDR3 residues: CASRETGGSYEQYF. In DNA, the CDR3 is TGTGCCAGCAGGGAGACAGGGGGGTCCTACGAGCAGTACTTC.